The 20 T cell receptor beta chains below were found in one sample sequenced in a study of T cells expressing NK-cell markers. TCRdb reprocessed the 5' RACE reads, keeping one entry per CDR3 protein, no DNA. The record lists fewer than 550,000 distinct CDR3 sequences, of which the ten most abundant hold under 1.5%. Sequencing was performed on blood T cells: a sorted CD56 or NKG2C T cell subset, CD4+ or CD8+ T cells, or bulk PBMC T cells (not recorded which). These receptors originate from a woman between 50 and 59 years old in good health.

The V gene is TRBV6-5, the J gene TRBJ1-2. CDR1 and CDR2 (germline): MNHEY, SVGAGI. There are 13 residues in the CDR3. This chain's CDR3 is CASSRGPLYGYTF.

This sequence joins TRBV5-5 and TRBJ2-3; TCRdb's D gene call, TRBD2, goes unchecked for lack of DNA. Germline CDR1 and CDR2: SGHKS and YYEKEE (reference sequence). The CDR3 length is 15 residues. The CDR3 loop reads CASSLSGSPTDTQYF.

The rearrangement uses TRBV12-3 or TRBV12-4 and TRBJ1-1; with no DNA, the TCRdb D assignment of TRBD1 cannot be verified. This CDR3 region has 15 residues. The CDR3 spells CASSRGRDPNTEAFF.

This chain links TRBV12-3 or TRBV12-4 with TRBJ1-3. The CDR3 length is 11 residues. CDR3: CASSFGPLIYF.

V is TRBV6-2 or TRBV6-3 and J is TRBJ1-1; no DNA is available, so the TRBD1 call from TCRdb remains unchecked. In germline, CDR1 is MNHEY, CDR2 SVGEGT. The CDR3 length is 14 residues. The CDR3 loop reads CASSSVGVPTEAFF.

The chain is built from TRBV7-2 and TRBJ2-2; no DNA is available, so the TRBD1 call from TCRdb remains unchecked. The CDR3 covers 20 residues. Per germline, CDR1 SGHTA and CDR2 FQGNSA. The CDR3 reads CASSPGRRAGLLDRTGELFF.

This sequence joins TRBV5-1 and TRBJ2-3; lacking DNA, the TRBD1 call made by TCRdb goes unchecked. The CDR3 sequence is 13 residues long. Looked up from germline, CDR1 is SGHRS and CDR2 is YFSETQ. CDR3 in amino acids: CASSPSPLDTQYF.

The chain employs TRBV6-5 and TRBJ2-7; TCRdb's D call, TRBD1, is unchecked because there is no DNA. The CDR3 has 16 amino acids. The germline CDR1 and CDR2 sequences are MNHEY and SVGAGI. CDR3 amino acids: CASRGQAINGNYEQYF.

The V call is TRBV7-2, the J call TRBJ1-4; TCRdb calls TRBD1, which cannot be checked without DNA. The V gene's germline CDR1 is SGHTA and CDR2 FQGNSA. This CDR3 has 14 residues. CDR3 region: CASSLGTGFEKLFF. The variable domain in full, completed from reference TRBV7-2 and TRBJ1-4, reads GAGVSQSPSNKVTEKGKDVELRCDPISGHTALYWYRQSLGQGLEFLIYFQGNSAPDKSGLPSDRFSAERTGGSVSTLTIQRTQQEDSAVYLCASSLGTGFEKLFFGSGTQLSVL.

The chain carries TRBV6-2 or TRBV6-3 and TRBJ2-4; TCRdb's D gene call, TRBD1, goes unchecked for lack of DNA. This CDR3 is built from 19 residues. CDR1 MNHEY and CDR2 SVGEGT come from the germline V gene. The CDR3 sequence is CASTSARDRGRVAKNIQYF.

The rearrangement uses TRBV5-1 and TRBJ2-2; TCRdb proposes TRBD2, but this gene call is untestable without DNA. CDR1 and CDR2 from the germline V gene are SGHRS and YFSETQ. This CDR3 spans 13 amino acids. CDR3: CASQLAGVGELFF.

This chain uses TRBV3-1 with TRBJ2-4; with no DNA, the TCRdb D assignment of TRBD2 cannot be verified. CDR3 length equals 15 residues. Germline loops: CDR1 LGHDT, CDR2 YNNKEL (reference sequence). The chain's CDR3 is CASSQGSGPRNIQYF.

The chain is built from TRBV12-3 or TRBV12-4 and TRBJ1-1. The CDR3 has 14 residues. The CDR3 protein is CASSLDGRTTEAFF.

This sequence joins TRBV6-2 or TRBV6-3 and TRBJ2-1; lacking DNA, the TRBD2 call made by TCRdb goes unchecked. The length of the CDR3 is 15 residues. From germline, CDR1 is MNHEY and CDR2 SVGEGT. Here the CDR3 reads CASSLGTSWGNEQFF.

V and J are TRBV6-2 or TRBV6-3 and TRBJ2-3; TCRdb calls TRBD1, which cannot be checked without DNA. The V gene's germline CDR1 is MNHEY and CDR2 SVGEGT. The CDR3 sequence is 18 residues long. The CDR3 here is CASSPGRGRTASTDTQYF.

The rearrangement links TRBV6-4 to TRBJ1-1; TCRdb's D call, TRBD1, is unchecked because there is no DNA. Germline CDR1 MRHNA, CDR2 SNTAGT. The CDR3 contains 14 residues. The CDR3 sequence: CASPGTGMNTEAFF.

The chain recombines TRBV5-1 with TRBJ2-3; no DNA is available, so the TRBD2 call from TCRdb remains unchecked. Germline assignment: CDR1 SGHRS and CDR2 YFSETQ. This CDR3 comprises 13 residues. This chain's CDR3 is CASSGEGTDTQYF.

The genes are TRBV9 and TRBJ2-7; the TRBD2 assignment by TCRdb is unverifiable without DNA. The CDR3 loop spans 15 amino acids. Germline V gene data show CDR1 as SGDLS and CDR2 as YYNGEE. This CDR3 is CASSVEAGLSYEQYF.

The chain uses TRBV20-1 and TRBJ2-3; the D call from TCRdb, TRBD2, cannot be confirmed without DNA. The V gene's germline CDR1 is DFQATT and CDR2 SNEGSKA (reference sequence). CDR3 length equals 15 residues. The CDR3 protein is CSAALREGPKDTQYF.

V gene TRBV6-1 combines with J gene TRBJ1-5; without DNA, the TCRdb call of TRBD1 cannot be checked. The CDR3 is 15 residues long. Per the germline V gene, CDR1 is MNHNS and CDR2 is SASEGT. The CDR3: CASNIMGEVNQPQHF.